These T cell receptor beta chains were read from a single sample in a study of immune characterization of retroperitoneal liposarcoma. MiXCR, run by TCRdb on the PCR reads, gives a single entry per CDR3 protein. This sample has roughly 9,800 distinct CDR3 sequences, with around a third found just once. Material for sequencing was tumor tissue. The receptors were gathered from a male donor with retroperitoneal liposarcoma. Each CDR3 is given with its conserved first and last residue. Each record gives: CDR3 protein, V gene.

cdr3_aa: CASSPGRQETQYF
v_call: TRBV6-1

cdr3_aa: CASSLAPPSYNEQFF
v_call: TRBV6-1

cdr3_aa: CASSYSGERGLPHEQYF
v_call: TRBV6-6

cdr3_aa: CASRTGAYNEQFF
v_call: TRBV6-1

cdr3_aa: CASSESGGIETQYF
v_call: TRBV6-1

cdr3_aa: CASSYSVSGQGSEQFF
v_call: TRBV6-8

cdr3_aa: CASSYRTGGGSPLHF
v_call: TRBV6-6

cdr3_aa: CASSQARGASSYNEQFF
v_call: TRBV4-3

cdr3_aa: CASSYGDSGRTGELFF
v_call: TRBV6-6

cdr3_aa: CASSMDGSYEQFF
v_call: TRBV12-3/TRBV12-4

cdr3_aa: CASSLRGDQPQHF
v_call: TRBV7-6

cdr3_aa: CASSPLAGGRPDTQYF
v_call: TRBV12-3/TRBV12-4

cdr3_aa: CASSLGQVSYNEQFF
v_call: TRBV11-2

cdr3_aa: CASSFLNEQYF
v_call: TRBV12-3/TRBV12-4

cdr3_aa: CASSPGARSSYNEQYF
v_call: TRBV7-9

cdr3_aa: CASRLEGGRYNEQFF
v_call: TRBV27

cdr3_aa: CASTLTAGGAYGYTF
v_call: TRBV6-1

cdr3_aa: CASTLPPQGGAFTEETQFF
v_call: TRBV7-8

cdr3_aa: CASSQDRTAYGYTF
v_call: TRBV3-1

cdr3_aa: CASIAPLRGSEQYF
v_call: TRBV6-6

cdr3_aa: CASSLDGTSGATGELFF
v_call: TRBV7-2

cdr3_aa: CASRRLTGELFF
v_call: TRBV7-2

cdr3_aa: CASSQDRADTDTQYF
v_call: TRBV4-3

cdr3_aa: CASSFYLAGDVDSYEQYF
v_call: TRBV7-2

cdr3_aa: CATDRTGKETQFF
v_call: TRBV6-1

cdr3_aa: CASSLDRGAGETQYF
v_call: TRBV7-6

cdr3_aa: CASSEGSNRRIFTDTQYF
v_call: TRBV6-1

cdr3_aa: CASKGLAGAYEQYF
v_call: TRBV6-1

cdr3_aa: CASTPGLAGGRQETQYF
v_call: TRBV6-1

cdr3_aa: CASSFGGWGGDTQYF
v_call: TRBV27

cdr3_aa: CASSYLDREGNQPQHF
v_call: TRBV6-5

cdr3_aa: CASSLRGLAGGQETQFF
v_call: TRBV11-2

cdr3_aa: CASSAGTSSYNEQFF
v_call: TRBV7-8

cdr3_aa: CASSPSRVREQYF
v_call: TRBV12-3/TRBV12-4

cdr3_aa: CASRPDREETQYF
v_call: TRBV7-6

cdr3_aa: CASSPSSTYNEQYF
v_call: TRBV6-1

cdr3_aa: CASSLWSVGSEQFF
v_call: TRBV7-2

cdr3_aa: CASSERMLGQGVNNEQYF
v_call: TRBV6-1

cdr3_aa: CASSLSSRTEAFF
v_call: TRBV7-6

cdr3_aa: CASSVREGSYEQFF
v_call: TRBV12-3/TRBV12-4

cdr3_aa: CASSLQPAAGETQFF
v_call: TRBV7-3

cdr3_aa: CASRVAGEQFF
v_call: TRBV7-2

cdr3_aa: CASSPGTGGGGYTF
v_call: TRBV6-4

cdr3_aa: CAWSFRGGEQFF
v_call: TRBV30

cdr3_aa: CASKRQGATFTTDTQYF
v_call: TRBV6-1

cdr3_aa: CASSPRDRGETQYF
v_call: TRBV18

cdr3_aa: CSAPAHSGGWGTEAFF
v_call: TRBV20-1